This paragraph reports one T cell receptor beta chain. The antigen remains unidentified. 5' RACE that incorporated UMI labels was used to prepare the TRB cDNA libraries. From the 5' RACE reads, TCRdb lists one entry per CDR3 protein and no DNA. The sample table sets out about 150,000 distinct CDR3 sequences. The sample is drawn from a study of CXCR3-negative and CXCR3-positive naive CD8 T cells. Whole-study context: Sequencing gave some 140 million TRB reads overall, about 1.5 +/- 0.3 million per library.

General study findings and limits: For naive cells, CXCR3-negative and CXCR3-positive subsets had similar TRBV-TRBJ usage; for memory cells, usage differed. CXCR3-positive naive cells carried more hydrophobic TRB CDR3s than CXCR3-negative naive cells did. The majority of assays used fresh PBMCs, and CXCR3 expression partially decreased after cryopreservation.

This CDR3 comprises 17 residues. Germline V gene lookup returns CDR1 SEHNR and CDR2 FQNEAQ (reference sequence). Triplicate sorts of around 300,000 cells per CD8+ subset. This chain uses TRBV7-9 with TRBJ1-1; TCRdb calls TRBD1, which cannot be checked without DNA. Sequenced: naive CXCR3+ CD8+ T cells from blood. The subset is: CD45RO-CCR7+CD27+CD95- naive CD8+ T cells expressing CXCR3 (TNR3+). The sequence came from a human donor in good health. Some clones in this sample may be carry-over from other donors' samples. The CDR3 loop reads CASSLDSWTGQNTEAFF.